What follows is one T cell receptor (beta chain) and its context. As yet, its antigen is unknown. This sample is drawn from a study of cytomegalovirus exposure and HLA in healthy donors. Notes on the study in general: In vitro experiments confirmed that a few CMV-associated chains were specific for CMV antigens. Earlier analysis looked at TCR beta V segments, and most were productive about 87% or about 30% of the time. The records held CMV serostatus as the only immune exposure information.

The PCR ran on 60 Vbeta and 13 Jbeta primers. The protocol was immunoSEQ multiplex PCR, while the TCRdb copy is restricted to in-frame clones and leaves out a portion. Altogether 150,000 to 200,000 clones are present, about 81% being singletons, with the ten largest covering around 1.5%. This clonotype was sampled from a girl under 18 in good health and CMV-seropositive. The sequencing sample was made of PBMCs.

The CDR3 protein is CASSPDREGEKLFF. In nucleotides, the CDR3 is TGTGCCAGCAGCCCGGACAGGGAAGGTGAAAAACTGTTTTTT. This chain joins TRBV7-2 and TRBJ1-4, with 8 bases fitting TRBD1. Germline values: CDR1 SGHTA, CDR2 FQGNSA. This CDR3 region has 14 residues. J lost 7 bases, V lost 5 bases, and 6 bases had no gene match.